This TCR beta chain was identified during a study of cytomegalovirus exposure and HLA in healthy donors. On the study more broadly: The platform used for the 120 or so validation repertoires matched that of the approximately 710 first-cohort repertoires, a later analysis reported. Notes on the study in general: Published work reported that the classifier diagnosed cytomegalovirus status with high specificity and sensitivity. Cytomegalovirus association was listed for around 170 TCR beta chains.

Data came from immunoSEQ multiplex PCR; TCRdb stores just in-frame clones and leaves some out. The top ten clones hold around 3.1% of a sample with about 260,000 clones, around 91% of them seen once. With regard to this clone: As yet, its antigen is unknown.

The validation cohort, a group of more than 95 subjects, included the donors and was separate from the roughly 700-subject first cohort. The sequencing sample was made of PBMCs. This TCR came from a woman in her twenties or thirties in good health and CMV-seronegative.

The CDR3 region has the DNA TGTGCCAGCAGCAAGGGAGTGAACACCGGGGAGCTGTTTTTT. It specifies CASSKGVNTGELFF. The chain joins TRBV7-6 to TRBJ2-2; possible D gene TRBD2, 5 bases. Germline CDR1 is SGHVS and CDR2 is FNYEAQ. Trimming cost V 5 bases and J 1 base, with 8 bases left between them. This CDR3 is 14 amino acids long. The full variable domain, rest sourced from reference TRBV7-6 and TRBJ2-2, is GAGVSQSPRYKVTKRGQDVALRCDPISGHVSLYWYRQALGQGPEFLTYFNYEAQQDKSGLPNDRFSAERPEGSISTLTIQRTEQRDSAMYRCASSKGVNTGELFFGEGSRLTVL.